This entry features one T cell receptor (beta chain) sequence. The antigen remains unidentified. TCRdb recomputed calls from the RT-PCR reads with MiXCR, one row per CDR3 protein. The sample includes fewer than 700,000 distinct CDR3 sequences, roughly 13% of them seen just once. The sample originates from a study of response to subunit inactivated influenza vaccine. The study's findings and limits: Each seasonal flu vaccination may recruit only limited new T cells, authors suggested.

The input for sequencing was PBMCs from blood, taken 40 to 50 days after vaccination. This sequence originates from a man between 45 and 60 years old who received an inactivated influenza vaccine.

This chain's CDR3 is CASSNRDYEQYF. The CDR3 bases are TGTGCCAGCAGCAACAGGGACTACGAGCAGTACTTC. The chain links TRBV6-2 or TRBV6-3 to TRBJ2-7; TRBD1 might be the D (6 bases). Germline lookup yields CDR1 MNHEY and CDR2 SVGEGT. The V and J ends lost 6 bases and 3 bases respectively, with 9 bases between them. The CDR3 runs to 12 residues.